This is a list of T cell receptor beta chains from one sample in a study of T cell repertoires in cytomegalovirus infection. TCRdb fed the reads into MiXCR, producing one record per CDR3 protein. Of about 76,000 distinct CDR3 sequences listed, roughly 3.6% are singletons. The source material was PBMCs. The receptor set was obtained from a human donor in good health (CMV status not recorded). Some clones in this sample may be carry-over from other donors' samples. Each CDR3 is given with its conserved first and last residue.

J gene | V gene | CDR3 protein
TRBJ1-2 | TRBV27 | CASSFSGGDGYTF
TRBJ2-7 | TRBV20-1 | CSARVGRGAYEQYF
TRBJ1-1 | TRBV4-3 | CASSQGYPGRTTEAFF
TRBJ1-5 | TRBV6-5 | CASSDLVSNQPQHF
TRBJ2-3 | TRBV20-1 | CSARDISSTDTQYF
TRBJ2-1 | TRBV28 | CASSPGTAYNEQFF
TRBJ1-2 | TRBV28 | CASSSLRDGPRYGYTF
TRBJ1-2 | TRBV7-2 | CASSTGQGVFNYGYTF
TRBJ1-2 | TRBV28 | CASRDTSYTF
TRBJ1-1 | TRBV12-3/TRBV12-4 | CASRRTGGWTEAFF
TRBJ1-1 | TRBV7-6 | CASSSTAGQTEAFF